This TCR beta chain is from a study of CD8+ T cells in alopecia areata. Treatment described: oral pan-JAK inhibitor, 5-10 mg twice daily. With 6 bases clipped from V and 7 bases from J, the junction kept 7 bases outside the gene matches. CDR3 length: 13 amino acids. Per germline, CDR1 SQVTM and CDR2 ANQGSEA. After isolation, RNA underwent reverse transcription to generate cDNA as the sequencing template. Generated by immunoSEQ multiplex PCR, the TCRdb table keeps only in-frame clones and is missing some. The repertoire includes roughly 200,000 clones, approximately 40% of them detected once, and 2% to 3% sits in the top ten.

Sequences were derived from CD4+ T cells sorted from blood, sampled at roughly week 36, from a patient treated with tofacitinib. The clonotype comes from a human donor with alopecia areata. V usage is TRBV29-1 and J usage is TRBJ2-3, with TRBD2 identical over 10 bases. The CDR3 loop reads CSVRGTSVNTQYF. CDR3 coding DNA: TGCAGCGTGAGGGGGACTAGCGTAAATACGCAGTATTTT.